These 20 T cell receptor beta chains were all obtained from the same sample, sequenced in a study of blood T cell repertoires in COVID-19. Sequencing was performed with immunoSEQ multiplex PCR; in TCRdb, only in-frame clones are kept and a portion is missing. The table lists 75,000 to 80,000 clones, approximately 90% of them singletons. The sample was peripheral blood. All receptors derive from a human donor in a cohort sampled during active COVID-19.

The CDR3 is CASNPGGLSTDTQYF. As DNA, the CDR3 is TGCGCCAGCAACCCGGGGGGGCTTAGCACAGATACGCAGTATTTT. The rearrangement joins TRBV5-1 to TRBJ2-3, with 8 bases that match TRBD2. Per germline, CDR1 SGHRS and CDR2 YFSETQ. CDR3 size: 15 residues. J was trimmed by 0 bases and V by 6 bases; bases with no gene match: 6.

The chain carries TRBV24-1 and TRBJ2-5; no reliable D call. The CDR3 covers 13 residues. Germline-derived CDR1 and CDR2 are KGHDR and SFDVKD. Trimming removed 2 bases at V and 2 bases at J, with 5 bases between. CDR3 residues: CATSDSTQETQYF. The CDR3 coding sequence is TGTGCCACCAGTGATTCGACACAAGAGACCCAGTACTTC.

The rearrangement links TRBV5-4 to TRBJ1-3; tentatively, D is TRBD1 (6 bases). The CDR3 sequence is 15 residues long. CDR1 SGHNT and CDR2 YYREEE come from the germline V gene (reference sequence). V was cut by 3 bases and J by 0 bases, with 10 bases left in between. The chain's CDR3 is CASSSQGYSGNTIYF. CDR3 sequence (DNA): TGTGCCAGCAGCTCACAGGGATACTCTGGAAACACCATATATTTT.

The gene calls are TRBV5-1 and TRBJ2-3, with 12 bases fitting TRBD2. The V and J ends lost 0 bases and 3 bases, in that order; junction bases with no gene match: 5. Germline CDR1 and CDR2: SGHRS and YFSETQ. This CDR3 is 17 amino acids long. The CDR3 here is CASSLETSGGSTDTQYF. CDR3 DNA sequence: TGCGCCAGCAGCTTGGAAACTAGCGGGGGGTCGACAGATACGCAGTATTTT. The complete variable domain, with remaining parts taken from reference TRBV5-1 and TRBJ2-3, reads KAGVTQTPRYLIKTRGQQVTLSCSPISGHRSVSWYQQTPGQGLQFLFEYFSETQRNKGNFPGRFSGRQFSNSRSEMNVSTLELGDSALYLCASSLETSGGSTDTQYFGPGTRLTVL.

CDR3: CASSLAGLREQYF. Here the CDR3 DNA reads TGCGCCAGCAGCTTAGCGGGTCTGCGCGAGCAGTACTTC. The chain joins TRBV5-1 to TRBJ2-7; weak D call: TRBD2 (6 bases). Deletions cut 2 bases from V and 6 bases from J, with 12 bases between. Germline CDR1 SGHRS, CDR2 YFSETQ. The CDR3 loop spans 13 amino acids.

The chain is built from TRBV20-1 and TRBJ1-3, with a possible D match to TRBD1 (6 bases). CDR1 DFQATT and CDR2 SNEGSKA come from the germline V gene (reference sequence). The germline V and J ends were trimmed by 3 bases and 1 base, with 10 bases remaining between them. This CDR3 spans 14 amino acids. The CDR3 DNA reads as TGCAGTGCTAGTAGGACAGAGTCTGGAAACACCATATATTTT. This encodes CSASRTESGNTIYF.

The gene calls are TRBV18 and TRBJ2-6; 8 bases agree with TRBD2. The CDR3 covers 17 residues. In germline, CDR1 is KGHSH, CDR2 LQKENI. Trimming cost V 2 bases and J 2 bases; bases outside gene matches: 5. Written as DNA, the CDR3 is TGTGCCAGCTCACCAGTTAACGGGGGGGCTGGGGCCAACGTCCTGACTTTC. Protein: CASSPVNGGAGANVLTF.

J is TRBJ1-5 and V is TRBV5-1, with 7 bases aligning to TRBD1. This CDR3 region has 14 residues. Germline-derived CDR1 and CDR2 are SGHRS and YFSETQ. After removal of 4 bases from V and 6 bases from J, the junction contained 7 bases not matched to a gene. Here the CDR3 DNA reads TGCGCCAGCAGCGCAGGGGGACGAAGTCAGCCCCAGCATTTT. It translates to CASSAGGRSQPQHF.

The CDR3 region has the DNA TGTGCCAGCAGTTTAGGAGGGAGGGGGAATCAGCCCCAGCATTTT. It yields the protein CASSLGGRGNQPQHF. The V gene is TRBV28, the J gene TRBJ1-5; a weak D match, TRBD1 (6 bases). Germline V lookup: CDR1 MDHEN, CDR2 SYDVKM. V lost 2 bases and J lost 4, with 12 bases in between. The CDR3 is made up of 15 amino acids.

This chain uses TRBV19 with TRBJ2-5, with TRBD2 matching 8 bases. The germline gives CDR1 LNHDA, CDR2 SQIVND (reference sequence). This CDR3 has 14 residues. Unmatched junction bases numbered 4, after V lost 6 bases and J lost 1 base. The CDR3 bases are TGTGCCAGTAGCCTCCTAGCGGGCCAAGAGACCCAGTACTTC. Translated: CASSLLAGQETQYF.

The rearrangement links TRBV28 to TRBJ2-1, with 12 bases identical to TRBD2. The CDR3 has 15 residues. The ends lost 3 bases at V and 6 bases at J; junction bases unmatched: 3. CDR1 is MDHEN and CDR2 is SYDVKM in the germline V gene. The CDR3 region has the DNA TGTGCCAGCAGTTTGCCTAGCGGGAGGGCCAATGAGCAGTTCTTC. It specifies CASSLPSGRANEQFF.

The rearrangement links TRBV4-2 to TRBJ1-5, with TRBD1 matching 7 bases. Germline CDR1 is LGHNA and CDR2 is YNFKEQ. CDR3 size: 16 residues. J gave up 0 bases and V 0 bases, and 2 bases lay outside the gene matches. The CDR3 reads CASSQEPGGSNQPQHF. The DNA of the CDR3 is TGTGCCAGCAGCCAAGAGCCAGGGGGTAGCAATCAGCCCCAGCATTTT.

This clone has more than one count but fewer than ten. The chain carries TRBV4-2 and TRBJ2-1; 10 bases map to TRBD2. The germline CDR1 and CDR2 sequences are LGHNA and YNFKEQ. The CDR3 has 16 residues. The V gene end was trimmed by 4 bases and the J gene end by 3 bases; junction bases not matched to a gene: 6. In DNA form, the CDR3 reads TGTGCCAGCAGCCGACGGACTAGCGGACACTACAATGAGCAGTTCTTC. Its protein is CASSRRTSGHYNEQFF.

About this clone itself: Other DNA sequences within the sample encode an identical CDR3. The rearrangement uses TRBV19 and TRBJ1-5; a weak D match, TRBD1 (6 bases). V lost 6 bases and J 3 bases, leaving 12 bases between the germline ends. CDR1 and CDR2 from the germline V gene are LNHDA and SQIVND (reference sequence). There are 14 residues in the CDR3. The CDR3 region is CASSNRESNQPQHF. The CDR3 region has the DNA TGTGCCAGTAGCAACAGGGAGTCCAATCAGCCCCAGCATTTT.

This clone was counted ten times or more. The chain uses TRBV7-9 and TRBJ2-2; 9 bases match TRBD1. The CDR3 consists of 17 residues. Looked up from germline, CDR1 is SEHNR and CDR2 is FQNEAQ (reference sequence). With 5 bases clipped from V and 4 bases from J, the junction kept 11 bases outside the gene matches. The CDR3 DNA follows: TGTGCCAGCAGCCCTGGTATCAGGACAGGGGTCACCGGGGAGCTGTTTTTT. Its translation: CASSPGIRTGVTGELFF.

The chain links TRBV6-2 or TRBV6-3 to TRBJ2-7; tentatively, D is TRBD2 (7 bases). CDR3 length: 19 amino acids. V lost 4 bases, J lost 3 bases, and 28 bases lay in between. Germline V gene lookup returns CDR1 MNHEY and CDR2 SVGEGT. Written as DNA, the CDR3 is TGTGCCAGCAGTTTAGACCGACGGGACATAATCCCGGGGGGCTACGAGCAGTACTTC. Its translation is CASSLDRRDIIPGGYEQYF.

The count of this clone is one. This rearrangement joins TRBV2 to TRBJ2-3; no clear D. Germline CDR1 and CDR2: SNHLY and FYNNEI. This CDR3 comprises 12 residues. V was pared by 6 bases and J by 0 bases, with 4 bases between. CDR3 residues: CASRLSTDTQYF. CDR3 DNA: TGTGCCAGCAGACTCAGCACAGATACGCAGTATTTT.

V and J are TRBV9 and TRBJ1-3; 8 positions match TRBD1. The CDR3 spans 16 residues. The V segment lost 6 bases and the J segment 2 bases; nucleotides outside the gene matches: 10. Germline V gene sequence: CDR1 SGDLS, CDR2 YYNGEE. CDR3 region: CASTGPTGEAGNTIYF. Written as DNA, the CDR3 is TGTGCCAGCACGGGTCCGACAGGGGAGGCTGGAAACACCATATATTTT.

The chain employs TRBV7-9 and TRBJ1-1; D perhaps matches TRBD1 (6 bases). Germline V gene sequence: CDR1 SEHNR, CDR2 FQNEAQ (reference sequence). The CDR3 runs to 16 residues. The ends were cut back, 4 bases at V and 5 bases at J, with 20 bases in the middle. The CDR3 reads CASSSRSQGSRTEAFF. In DNA, the CDR3 is TGTGCCAGCAGCTCGCGTTCTCAGGGGAGCAGAACTGAAGCTTTCTTT.

The CDR3 DNA sequence: TGCAGCGTCGCTGCGACAGGGTCTGGAAACACCATATATTTT. Encoded protein: CSVAATGSGNTIYF. The rearrangement links TRBV29-1 to TRBJ1-3, with 7 bases identical to TRBD1. The CDR3 is 14 amino acids. The germline gives CDR1 SQVTM, CDR2 ANQGSEA. J gave up 1 base and V 6 bases, and 6 bases lay outside the gene matches.